What follows describes a single T cell receptor beta chain. The record originates from a study of blood T cells in healthy people across ages. PCR was performed a second time for about 7 to 12 cycles using a sample-barcoded 5' primer and a J-beta primer mix. From the 5' RACE reads, TCRdb called clonotypes with MiXCR, one entry per CDR3 protein. Found here are 1.5 million to 2 million distinct CDR3 sequences, around 35% of them singletons; the top ten hold 11%. Sequencing was done on a sample of blood. The sequence was obtained from a woman in her 30s in good health.

CDR3: CASSISGQSLFF. In nucleotides, the CDR3 is TGTGCCAGTAGTATCTCGGGTCAATCGCTGTTTTTT. This sequence joins TRBV19 and TRBJ1-4; D remains unclear. This CDR3 contains 12 residues. Between the trimmed V and J ends, which lost 3 bases and 14 bases, there was a span of 13 bases. The germline V gene has CDR1 LNHDA and CDR2 SQIVND (reference sequence).